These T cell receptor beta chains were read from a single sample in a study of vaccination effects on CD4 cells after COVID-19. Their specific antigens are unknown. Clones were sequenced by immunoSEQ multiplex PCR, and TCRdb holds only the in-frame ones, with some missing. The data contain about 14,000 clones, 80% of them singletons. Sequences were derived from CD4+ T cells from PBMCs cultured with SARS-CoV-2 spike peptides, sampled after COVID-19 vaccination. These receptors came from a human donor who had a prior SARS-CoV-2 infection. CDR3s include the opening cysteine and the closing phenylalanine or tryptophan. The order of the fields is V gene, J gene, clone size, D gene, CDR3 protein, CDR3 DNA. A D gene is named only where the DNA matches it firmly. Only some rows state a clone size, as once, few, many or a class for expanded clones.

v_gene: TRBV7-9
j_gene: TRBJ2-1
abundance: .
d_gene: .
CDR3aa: CASSSQDGSAYNEQFF
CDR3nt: TGTGCCAGCAGCTCACAGGACGGATCAGCCTACAATGAGCAGTTCTTC

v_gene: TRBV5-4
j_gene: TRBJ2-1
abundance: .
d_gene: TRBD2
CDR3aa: CASSREGGPDNEQFF
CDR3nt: TGTGCCAGCAGCCGGGAGGGGGGGCCAGACAATGAGCAGTTCTTC

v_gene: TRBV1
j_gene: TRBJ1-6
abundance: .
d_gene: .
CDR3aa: CTSSQDPRHIDNSPLHF
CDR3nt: TGCACCAGCAGCCAAGATCCAAGGCACATCGATAATTCACCCCTCCACTTT

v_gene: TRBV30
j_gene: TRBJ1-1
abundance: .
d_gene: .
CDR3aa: CAWSDGLNTEAFF
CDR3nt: TGTGCCTGGAGCGACGGGCTGAACACTGAAGCTTTCTTT

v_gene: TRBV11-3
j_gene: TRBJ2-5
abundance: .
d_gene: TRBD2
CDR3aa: CASSSGLAGLETQYF
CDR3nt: TGTGCCAGCAGTTCCGGACTAGCGGGATTGGAGACCCAGTACTTC

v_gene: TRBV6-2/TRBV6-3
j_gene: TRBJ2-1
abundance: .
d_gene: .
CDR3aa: CASSYSIFRRDEQFF
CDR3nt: TGTGCCAGCAGTTACTCGATTTTCAGGCGGGACGAGCAGTTCTTC

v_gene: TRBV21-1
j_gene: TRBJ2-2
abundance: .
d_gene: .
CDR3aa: CASSKDLNPGQGAIGELFF
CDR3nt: TGTGCCAGCAGCAAAGATCTTAACCCGGGACAGGGGGCCATCGGGGAGCTGTTTTTT

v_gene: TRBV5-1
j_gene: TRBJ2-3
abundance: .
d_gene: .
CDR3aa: CASRPPGSTDTQYF
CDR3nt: TGCGCCAGCAGACCCCCGGGCAGCACAGATACGCAGTATTTT

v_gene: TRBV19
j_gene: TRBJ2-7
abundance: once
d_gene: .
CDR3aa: CASSNPDRSYEQYF
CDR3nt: TGTGCCAGTAGTAACCCGGACAGATCCTACGAGCAGTACTTC

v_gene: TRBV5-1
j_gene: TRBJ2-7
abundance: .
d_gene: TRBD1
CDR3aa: CASSSAGTGVSYEQYF
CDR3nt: TGCGCCAGCAGCTCGGCCGGGACAGGAGTCTCCTACGAGCAGTACTTC

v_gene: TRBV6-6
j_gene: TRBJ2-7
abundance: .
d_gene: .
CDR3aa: CASSYDSTPDYEQYF
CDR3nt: TGTGCCAGCAGCTATGACAGCACCCCCGACTACGAGCAGTACTTC

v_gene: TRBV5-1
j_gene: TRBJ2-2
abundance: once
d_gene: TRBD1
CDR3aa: CASRQGSNTGELFF
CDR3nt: TGCGCCAGCAGACAGGGGTCGAACACCGGGGAGCTGTTTTTT

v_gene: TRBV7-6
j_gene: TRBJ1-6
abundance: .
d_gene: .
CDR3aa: CASSPKSVRMNDNSPLHF
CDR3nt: TGTGCCAGCAGCCCGAAATCGGTGAGGATGAACGATAATTCACCCCTCCACTTT

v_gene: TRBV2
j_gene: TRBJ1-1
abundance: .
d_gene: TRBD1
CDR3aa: CASSGQGAAEAFF
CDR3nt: TGTGCCAGCAGTGGTCAGGGGGCTGCTGAAGCTTTCTTT

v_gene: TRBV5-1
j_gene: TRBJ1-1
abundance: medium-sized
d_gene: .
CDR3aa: CASSELVFGNTEAFF
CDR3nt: TGCGCCAGCAGCGAACTGGTTTTCGGGAACACTGAAGCTTTCTTT

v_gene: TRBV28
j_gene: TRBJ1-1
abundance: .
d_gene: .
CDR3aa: CASSAIDKAFF
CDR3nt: TGTGCCAGCAGTGCAATCGACAAAGCTTTCTTT

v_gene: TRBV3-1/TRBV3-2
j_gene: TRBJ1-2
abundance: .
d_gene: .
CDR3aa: CASSHVGSGYTF
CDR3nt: TGTGCCAGCAGCCACGTCGGATCTGGCTACACCTTC

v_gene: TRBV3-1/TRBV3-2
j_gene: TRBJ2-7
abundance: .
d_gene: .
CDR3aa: CASSQDSARRQYF
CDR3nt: TGTGCCAGCAGCCAAGATTCCGCGCGGAGGCAGTACTTC

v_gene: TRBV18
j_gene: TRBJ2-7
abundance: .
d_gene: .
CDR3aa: CASSQQEGSSYEQYF
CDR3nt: TGTGCCAGCTCACAGCAAGAGGGGAGCTCCTACGAGCAGTACTTC

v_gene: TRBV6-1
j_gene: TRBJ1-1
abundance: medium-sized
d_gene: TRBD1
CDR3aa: CASSEALRAGGTEAFF
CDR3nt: TGTGCCAGCAGTGAAGCGCTTCGGGCAGGGGGCACTGAAGCTTTCTTT

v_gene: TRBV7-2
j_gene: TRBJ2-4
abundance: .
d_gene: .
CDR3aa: CASSRQFGPVGKNIQYF
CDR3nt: TGTGCCAGCAGCAGGCAGTTCGGGCCCGTTGGCAAAAACATTCAGTACTTC

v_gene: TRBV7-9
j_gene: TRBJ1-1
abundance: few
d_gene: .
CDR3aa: CASSLGGSTDTEAFF
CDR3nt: TGTGCCAGCAGCTTAGGCGGCAGTACGGACACTGAAGCTTTCTTT

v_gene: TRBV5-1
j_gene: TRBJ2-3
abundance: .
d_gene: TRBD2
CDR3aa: CASSEAVAGGNTDTQYF
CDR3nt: TGCGCCAGCAGCGAAGCCGTAGCGGGGGGGAACACAGATACGCAGTATTTT

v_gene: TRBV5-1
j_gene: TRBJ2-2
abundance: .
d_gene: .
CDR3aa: CASSRGPAGDTGELFF
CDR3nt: TGCGCCAGCAGCCGCGGACCCGCTGGGGACACCGGGGAGCTGTTTTTT

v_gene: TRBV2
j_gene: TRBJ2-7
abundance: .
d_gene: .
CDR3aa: CASSDRGGEQYF
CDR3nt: TGTGCCAGCAGTGATCGGGGTGGCGAGCAGTACTTC

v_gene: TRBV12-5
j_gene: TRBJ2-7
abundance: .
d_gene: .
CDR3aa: CASGLSASSYEQYF
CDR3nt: TGTGCTAGTGGTTTGTCAGCTAGCTCCTACGAGCAGTACTTC

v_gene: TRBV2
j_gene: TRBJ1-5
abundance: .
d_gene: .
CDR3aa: CASMGVQGRGGNQPQHF
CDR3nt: TGTGCCAGCATGGGTGTACAGGGCCGAGGGGGCAATCAGCCCCAGCATTTT

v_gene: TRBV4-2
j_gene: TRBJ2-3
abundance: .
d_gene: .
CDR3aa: CASSYNPGIVRDTQYF
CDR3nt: TGTGCCAGCAGTTACAATCCAGGGATTGTAAGGGATACGCAGTATTTT

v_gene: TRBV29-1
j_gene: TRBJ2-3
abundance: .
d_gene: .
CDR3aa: CSVASDGLTDTQYF
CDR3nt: TGCAGCGTTGCCAGCGATGGCCTCACAGATACGCAGTATTTT

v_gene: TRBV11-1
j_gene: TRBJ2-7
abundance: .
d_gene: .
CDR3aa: CASSHEGGDYEQYF
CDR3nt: TGTGCCAGCAGCCACGAGGGTGGGGACTACGAGCAGTACTTC

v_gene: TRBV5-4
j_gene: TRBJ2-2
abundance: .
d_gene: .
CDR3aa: CASSPAGTNTGELFF
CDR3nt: TGTGCCAGCAGCCCAGCGGGCACGAACACCGGGGAGCTGTTTTTT

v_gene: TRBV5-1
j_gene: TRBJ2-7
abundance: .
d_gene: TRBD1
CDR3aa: CASSLQGALDEQYF
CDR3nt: TGCGCCAGCAGCTTGCAGGGGGCTCTGGACGAGCAGTACTTC

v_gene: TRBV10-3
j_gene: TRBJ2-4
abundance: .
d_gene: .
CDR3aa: CAISVGGNKNIQYF
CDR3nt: TGTGCCATCAGTGTGGGGGGAAACAAAAACATTCAGTACTTC

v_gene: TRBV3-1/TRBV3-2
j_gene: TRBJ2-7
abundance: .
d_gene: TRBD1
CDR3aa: CASSPGTGYEQYF
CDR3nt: TGTGCCAGCAGCCCAGGGACAGGCTACGAGCAGTACTTC

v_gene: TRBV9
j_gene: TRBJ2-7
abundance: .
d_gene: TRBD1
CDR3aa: CASSPRQGSAYEQYF
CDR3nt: TGTGCCAGCAGCCCAAGACAGGGTAGCGCCTACGAGCAGTACTTC

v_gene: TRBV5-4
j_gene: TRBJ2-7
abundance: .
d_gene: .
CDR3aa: CASSFGPSVSGQEQYF
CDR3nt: TGTGCCAGCAGCTTTGGCCCGAGCGTCAGTGGTCAGGAGCAGTACTTC

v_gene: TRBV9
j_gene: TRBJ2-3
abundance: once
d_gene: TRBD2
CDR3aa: CASSVALEGGLAGGMNTQYF
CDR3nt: TGTGCCAGCAGCGTAGCCCTTGAGGGCGGACTAGCGGGAGGTATGAATACGCAGTATTTT

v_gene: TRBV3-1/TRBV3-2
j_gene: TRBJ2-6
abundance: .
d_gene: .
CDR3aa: CASSQGFANSGANVLTF
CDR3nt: TGTGCCAGCAGCCAAGGGTTTGCAAACTCTGGGGCCAACGTCCTGACTTTC

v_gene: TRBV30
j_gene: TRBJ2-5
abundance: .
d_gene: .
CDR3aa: CAWSVSGEGTQYF
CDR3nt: TGTGCCTGGAGTGTATCGGGAGAGGGGACCCAGTACTTC

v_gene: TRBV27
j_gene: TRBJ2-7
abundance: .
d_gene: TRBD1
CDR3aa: CASSRRDRGYEQYF
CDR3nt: TGTGCCAGCAGTCGTCGGGACAGGGGATACGAGCAGTACTTC

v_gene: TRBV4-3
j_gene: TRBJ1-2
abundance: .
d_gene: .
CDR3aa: CASSPRQDLNYGYTF
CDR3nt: TGCGCCAGCAGCCCACGACAGGATCTTAACTATGGCTACACCTTC

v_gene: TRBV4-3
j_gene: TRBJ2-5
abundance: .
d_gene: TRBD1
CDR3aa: CASSRLQGARETQYF
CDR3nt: TGCGCCAGCAGCCGACTACAGGGGGCTAGGGAGACCCAGTACTTC

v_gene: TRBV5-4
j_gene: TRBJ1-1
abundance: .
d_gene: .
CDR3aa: CASSLALNLNTEAFF
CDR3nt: TGTGCCAGCAGCTTGGCCCTTAATTTGAACACTGAAGCTTTCTTT

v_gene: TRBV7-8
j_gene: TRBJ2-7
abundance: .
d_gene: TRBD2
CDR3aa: CASSPTTTSSSYEQYF
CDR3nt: TGTGCCAGCAGCCCCACAACGACTAGCTCTTCCTACGAGCAGTACTTC

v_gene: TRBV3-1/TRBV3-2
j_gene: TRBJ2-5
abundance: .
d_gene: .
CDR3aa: CASSQDRGGGVWETQYF
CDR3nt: TGTGCCAGCAGCCAAGATAGGGGGGGTGGAGTATGGGAGACCCAGTACTTC

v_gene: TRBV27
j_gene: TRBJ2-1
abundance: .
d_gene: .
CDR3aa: CASSLRSSYNEQFF
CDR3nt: TGTGCCAGCAGTTTGCGGAGCTCCTACAATGAGCAGTTCTTC